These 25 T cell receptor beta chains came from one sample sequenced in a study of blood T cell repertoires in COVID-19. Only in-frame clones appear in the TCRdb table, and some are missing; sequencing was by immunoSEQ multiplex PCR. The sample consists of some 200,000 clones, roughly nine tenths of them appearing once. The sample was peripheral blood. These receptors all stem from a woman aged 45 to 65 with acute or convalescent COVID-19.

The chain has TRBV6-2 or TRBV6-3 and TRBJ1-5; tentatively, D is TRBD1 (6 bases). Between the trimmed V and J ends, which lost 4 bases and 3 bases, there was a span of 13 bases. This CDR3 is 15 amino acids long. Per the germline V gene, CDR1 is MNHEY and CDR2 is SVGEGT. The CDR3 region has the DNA TGTGCCAGCAGTTCCTACGGGGGGGCCAATCAGCCCCAGCATTTT. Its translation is CASSSYGGANQPQHF.

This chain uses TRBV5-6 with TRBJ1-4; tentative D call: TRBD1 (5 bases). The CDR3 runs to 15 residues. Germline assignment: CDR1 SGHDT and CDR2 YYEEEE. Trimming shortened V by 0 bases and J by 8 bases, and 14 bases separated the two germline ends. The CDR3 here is CASSLEGRVGEKLFF. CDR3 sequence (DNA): TGTGCCAGCAGCTTGGAAGGCAGGGTTGGGGAAAAACTGTTTTTT. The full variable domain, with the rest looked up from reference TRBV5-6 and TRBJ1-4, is DAGVTQSPTHLIKTRGQQVTLRCSPKSGHDTVSWYQQALGQGPQFIFQYYEEEERQRGNFPDRFSGHQFPNYSSELNVNALLLGDSALYLCASSLEGRVGEKLFFGSGTQLSVL.

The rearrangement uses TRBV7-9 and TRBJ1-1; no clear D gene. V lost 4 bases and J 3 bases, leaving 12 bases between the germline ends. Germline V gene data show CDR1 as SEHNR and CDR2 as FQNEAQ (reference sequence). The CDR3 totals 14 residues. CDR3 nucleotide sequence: TGTGCCAGCAGCTCTTCAGGTATGGACACTGAAGCTTTCTTT. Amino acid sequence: CASSSSGMDTEAFF.

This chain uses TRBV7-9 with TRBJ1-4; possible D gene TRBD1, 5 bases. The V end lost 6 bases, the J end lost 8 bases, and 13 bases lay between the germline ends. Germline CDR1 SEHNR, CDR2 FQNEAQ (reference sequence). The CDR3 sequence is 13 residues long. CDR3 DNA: TGTGCCAGCAGTCTCCCGGGGGGGGAAAAACTGTTTTTT. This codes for CASSLPGGEKLFF.

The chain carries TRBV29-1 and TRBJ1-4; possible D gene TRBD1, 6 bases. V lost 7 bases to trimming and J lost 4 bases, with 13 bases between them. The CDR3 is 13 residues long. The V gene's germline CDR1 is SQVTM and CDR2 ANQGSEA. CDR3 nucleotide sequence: TGCAGCGCTGATCCAGGGGATAATGAAAAACTGTTTTTT. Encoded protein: CSADPGDNEKLFF.

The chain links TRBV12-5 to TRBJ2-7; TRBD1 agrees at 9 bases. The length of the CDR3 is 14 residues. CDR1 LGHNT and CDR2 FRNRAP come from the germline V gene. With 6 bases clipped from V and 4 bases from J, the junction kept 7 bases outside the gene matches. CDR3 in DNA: TGTGCTAGTGGACCACAGGGGGCCCGTTACGAGCAGTACTTC. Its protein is CASGPQGARYEQYF.

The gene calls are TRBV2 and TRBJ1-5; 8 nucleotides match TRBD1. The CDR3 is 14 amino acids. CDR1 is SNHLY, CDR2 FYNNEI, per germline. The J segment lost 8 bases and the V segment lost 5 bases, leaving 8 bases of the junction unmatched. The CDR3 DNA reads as TGTGCCAGCAGTTGGACAGGGCCCGTGGAGCCCCAGCATTTT. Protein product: CASSWTGPVEPQHF.

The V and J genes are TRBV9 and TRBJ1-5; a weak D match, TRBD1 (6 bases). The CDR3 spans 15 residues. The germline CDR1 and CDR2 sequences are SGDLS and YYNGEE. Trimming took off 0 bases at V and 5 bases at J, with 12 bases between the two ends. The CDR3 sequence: CASSVGDRLDQPQHF. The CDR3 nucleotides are TGTGCCAGCAGCGTAGGCGACAGGTTAGATCAGCCCCAGCATTTT. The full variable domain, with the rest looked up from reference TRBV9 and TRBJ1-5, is DSGVTQTPKHLITATGQRVTLRCSPRSGDLSVYWYQQSLDQGLQFLIQYYNGEERAKGNILERFSAQQFPDLHSELNLSSLELGDSALYFCASSVGDRLDQPQHFGDGTRLSIL.

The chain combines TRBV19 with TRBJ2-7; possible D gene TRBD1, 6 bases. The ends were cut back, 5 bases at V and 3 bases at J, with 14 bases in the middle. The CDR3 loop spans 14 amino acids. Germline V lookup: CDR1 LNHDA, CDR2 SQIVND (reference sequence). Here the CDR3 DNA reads TGTGCCAGTAGTGAAGTACAGGGCCTCTACGAGCAGTACTTC. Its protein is CASSEVQGLYEQYF.

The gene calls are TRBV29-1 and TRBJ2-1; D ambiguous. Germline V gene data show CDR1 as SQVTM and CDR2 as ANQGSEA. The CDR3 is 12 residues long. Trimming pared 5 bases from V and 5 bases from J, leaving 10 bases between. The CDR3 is CSVIPTNNEQFF. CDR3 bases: TGCAGCGTTATCCCGACAAACAATGAGCAGTTCTTC.

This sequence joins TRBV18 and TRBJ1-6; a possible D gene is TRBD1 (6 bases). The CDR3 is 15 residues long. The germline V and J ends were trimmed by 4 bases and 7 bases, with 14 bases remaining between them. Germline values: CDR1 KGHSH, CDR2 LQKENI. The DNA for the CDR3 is TGTGCCAGCTCACTTCAACAGGGAGACAATTCACCCCTCCACTTT. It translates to CASSLQQGDNSPLHF.

CDR3 region: CASSLEVAGEADTQYF. The CDR3 DNA reads TGCGCCAGCAGCTTGGAGGTAGCGGGAGAAGCAGATACGCAGTATTTT. This sequence joins TRBV5-1 and TRBJ2-3; 9 bases are shared with TRBD2. The germline V gene has CDR1 SGHRS and CDR2 YFSETQ. The CDR3 totals 16 residues. With V trimmed by 0 bases and J by 4 bases, 6 bases remained unmatched. Full variable domain (missing parts from reference TRBV5-1 and TRBJ2-3): KAGVTQTPRYLIKTRGQQVTLSCSPISGHRSVSWYQQTPGQGLQFLFEYFSETQRNKGNFPGRFSGRQFSNSRSEMNVSTLELGDSALYLCASSLEVAGEADTQYFGPGTRLTVL.

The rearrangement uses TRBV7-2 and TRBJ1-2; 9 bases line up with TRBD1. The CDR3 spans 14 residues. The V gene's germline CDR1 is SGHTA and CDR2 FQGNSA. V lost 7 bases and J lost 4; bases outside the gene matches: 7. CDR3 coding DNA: TGTGCCAGCACCACAGGGGGCGCAGGCTATGGCTACACCTTC. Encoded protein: CASTTGGAGYGYTF.

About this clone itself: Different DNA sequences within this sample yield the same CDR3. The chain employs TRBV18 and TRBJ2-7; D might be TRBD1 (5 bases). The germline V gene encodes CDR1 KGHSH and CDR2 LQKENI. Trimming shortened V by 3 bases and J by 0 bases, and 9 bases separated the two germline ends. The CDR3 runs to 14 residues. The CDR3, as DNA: TGTGCCAGCTCACCCCTCCAGGGCTCCTACGAGCAGTACTTC. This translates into CASSPLQGSYEQYF.

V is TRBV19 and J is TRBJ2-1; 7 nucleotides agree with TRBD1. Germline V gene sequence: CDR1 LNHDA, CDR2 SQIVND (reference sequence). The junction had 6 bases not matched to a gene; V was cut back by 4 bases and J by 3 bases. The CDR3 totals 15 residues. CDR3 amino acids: CASSTTGLNYNEQFF. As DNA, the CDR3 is TGTGCCAGTAGTACGACAGGGCTAAACTACAATGAGCAGTTCTTC.

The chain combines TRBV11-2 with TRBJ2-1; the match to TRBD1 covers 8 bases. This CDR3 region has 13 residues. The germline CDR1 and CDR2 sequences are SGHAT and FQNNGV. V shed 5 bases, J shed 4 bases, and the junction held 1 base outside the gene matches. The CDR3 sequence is CASSNRGYNEQFF. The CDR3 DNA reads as TGTGCCAGCAGCAACAGGGGGTACAATGAGCAGTTCTTC.

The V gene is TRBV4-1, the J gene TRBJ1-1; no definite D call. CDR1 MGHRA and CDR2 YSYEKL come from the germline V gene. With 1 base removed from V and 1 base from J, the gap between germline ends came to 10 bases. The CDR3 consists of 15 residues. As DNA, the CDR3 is TGCGCCAGCAGCCAAGGAACAGTATGGAACACTGAAGCTTTCTTT. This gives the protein CASSQGTVWNTEAFF.

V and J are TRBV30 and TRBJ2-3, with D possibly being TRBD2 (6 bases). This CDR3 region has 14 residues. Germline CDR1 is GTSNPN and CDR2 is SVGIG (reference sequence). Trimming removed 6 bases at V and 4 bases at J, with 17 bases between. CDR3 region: CACGTPLRPDTQYF. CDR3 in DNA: TGTGCCTGCGGGACTCCTTTACGACCAGATACGCAGTATTTT.

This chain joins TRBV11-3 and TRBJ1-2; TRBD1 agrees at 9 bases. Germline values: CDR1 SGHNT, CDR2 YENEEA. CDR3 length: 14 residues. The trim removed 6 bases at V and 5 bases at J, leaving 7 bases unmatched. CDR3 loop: CASRSDGTGYGYTF. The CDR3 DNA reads TGTGCCAGCAGGTCAGACGGGACAGGGTATGGCTACACCTTC.

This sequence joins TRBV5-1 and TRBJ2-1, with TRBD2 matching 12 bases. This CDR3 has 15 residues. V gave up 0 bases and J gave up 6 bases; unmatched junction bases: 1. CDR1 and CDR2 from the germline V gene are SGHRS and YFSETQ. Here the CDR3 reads CASSLASGRANEQFF. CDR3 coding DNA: TGCGCCAGCAGCTTGGCTAGCGGGAGGGCCAATGAGCAGTTCTTC. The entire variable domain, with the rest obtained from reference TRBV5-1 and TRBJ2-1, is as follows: KAGVTQTPRYLIKTRGQQVTLSCSPISGHRSVSWYQQTPGQGLQFLFEYFSETQRNKGNFPGRFSGRQFSNSRSEMNVSTLELGDSALYLCASSLASGRANEQFFGPGTRLTVL.

The CDR3 coding sequence is TGTGCCAGCAGCTTACCCTCTGCGGTCGGTGGGGCCAACGTCCTGACTTTC. Amino acids: CASSLPSAVGGANVLTF. The J gene is TRBJ2-6, the V gene TRBV7-3; D ambiguous. The germline V gene has CDR1 SGHTA and CDR2 FQGTGA. The CDR3 covers 17 residues. V lost 2 bases and J lost 3, with 14 bases in between. Full variable domain (missing parts from reference TRBV7-3 and TRBJ2-6): GAGVSQTPSNKVTEKGKYVELRCDPISGHTALYWYRQSLGQGPEFLIYFQGTGAADDSGLPNDRFFAVRPEGSVSTLKIQRTERGDSAVYLCASSLPSAVGGANVLTFGAGSRLTVL.

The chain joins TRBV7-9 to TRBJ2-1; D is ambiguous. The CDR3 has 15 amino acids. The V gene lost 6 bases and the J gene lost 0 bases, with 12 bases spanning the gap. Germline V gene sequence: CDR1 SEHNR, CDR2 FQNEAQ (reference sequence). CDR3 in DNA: TGTGCCAGCAGACGAGACTCGTACTCCTACAATGAGCAGTTCTTC. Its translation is CASRRDSYSYNEQFF.

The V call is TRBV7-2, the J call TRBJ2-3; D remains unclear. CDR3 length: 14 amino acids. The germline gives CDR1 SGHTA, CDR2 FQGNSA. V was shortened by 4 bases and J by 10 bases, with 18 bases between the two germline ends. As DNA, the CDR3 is TGTGCCAGCAGCTCCTCCACGTACTATAAGTCGCAGTATTTT. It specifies CASSSSTYYKSQYF.

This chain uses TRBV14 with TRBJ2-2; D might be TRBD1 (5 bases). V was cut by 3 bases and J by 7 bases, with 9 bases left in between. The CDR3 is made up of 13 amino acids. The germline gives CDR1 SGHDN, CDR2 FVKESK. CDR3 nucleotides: TGTGCCAGCAGCCACCCCAGGGTCGGGGAGCTGTTTTTT. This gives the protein CASSHPRVGELFF.

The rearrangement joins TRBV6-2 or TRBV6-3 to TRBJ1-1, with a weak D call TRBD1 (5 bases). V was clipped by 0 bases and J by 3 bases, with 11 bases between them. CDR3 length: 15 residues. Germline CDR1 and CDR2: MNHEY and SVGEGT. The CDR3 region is CASSYSQGGDTEAFF. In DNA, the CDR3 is TGTGCCAGCAGTTACTCGCAGGGTGGCGACACTGAAGCTTTCTTT.